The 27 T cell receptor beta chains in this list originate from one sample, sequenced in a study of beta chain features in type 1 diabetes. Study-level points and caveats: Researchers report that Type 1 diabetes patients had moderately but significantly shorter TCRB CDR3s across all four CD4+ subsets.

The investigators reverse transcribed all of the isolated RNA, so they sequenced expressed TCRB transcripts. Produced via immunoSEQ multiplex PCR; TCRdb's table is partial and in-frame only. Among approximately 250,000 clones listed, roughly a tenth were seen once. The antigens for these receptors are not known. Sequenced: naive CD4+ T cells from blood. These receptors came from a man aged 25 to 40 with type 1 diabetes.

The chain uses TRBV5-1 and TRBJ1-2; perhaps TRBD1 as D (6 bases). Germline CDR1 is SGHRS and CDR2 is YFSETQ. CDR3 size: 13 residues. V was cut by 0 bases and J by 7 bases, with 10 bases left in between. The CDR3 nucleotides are TGCGCCAGCAGCTTGGGACAGGTTACTGGCTACACCTTC. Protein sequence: CASSLGQVTGYTF.

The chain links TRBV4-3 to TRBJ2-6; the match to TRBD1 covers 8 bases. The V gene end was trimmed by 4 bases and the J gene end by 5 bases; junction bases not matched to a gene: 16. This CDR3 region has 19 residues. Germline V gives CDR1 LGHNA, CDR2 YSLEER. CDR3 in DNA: TGCGCCAGCAGCCGACCGGAGACAGGGGCCTTTATGCGGGCCAACGTCCTGACTTTC. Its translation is CASSRPETGAFMRANVLTF.

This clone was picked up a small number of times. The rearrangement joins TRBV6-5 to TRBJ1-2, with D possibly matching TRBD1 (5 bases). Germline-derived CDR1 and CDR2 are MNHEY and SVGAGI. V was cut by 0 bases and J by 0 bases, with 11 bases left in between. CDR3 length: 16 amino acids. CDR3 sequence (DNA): TGTGCCAGCAGTTACTCGAGACAGTCTACTAACTATGGCTACACCTTC. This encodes CASSYSRQSTNYGYTF.

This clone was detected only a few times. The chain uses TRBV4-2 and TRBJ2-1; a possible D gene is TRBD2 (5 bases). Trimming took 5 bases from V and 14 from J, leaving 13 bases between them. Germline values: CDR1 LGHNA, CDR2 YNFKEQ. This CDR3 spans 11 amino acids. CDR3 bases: TGTGCCAGCAGCTCTGACTCGAGGGAGTTCTTC. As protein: CASSSDSREFF.

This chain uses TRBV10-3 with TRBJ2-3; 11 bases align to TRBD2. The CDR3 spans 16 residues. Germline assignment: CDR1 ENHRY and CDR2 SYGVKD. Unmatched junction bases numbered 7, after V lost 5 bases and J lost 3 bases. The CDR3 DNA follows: TGTGCCATCAGTTTCCTCGGGACTAGCGGAACAGATACGCAGTATTTT. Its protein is CAISFLGTSGTDTQYF.

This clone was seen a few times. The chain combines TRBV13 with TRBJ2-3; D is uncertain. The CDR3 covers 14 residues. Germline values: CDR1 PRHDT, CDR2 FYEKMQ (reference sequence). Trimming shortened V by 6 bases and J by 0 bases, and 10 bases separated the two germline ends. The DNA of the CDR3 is TGTGCCAGCAGTCTCGGTACTAGCACAGATACGCAGTATTTT. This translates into CASSLGTSTDTQYF.

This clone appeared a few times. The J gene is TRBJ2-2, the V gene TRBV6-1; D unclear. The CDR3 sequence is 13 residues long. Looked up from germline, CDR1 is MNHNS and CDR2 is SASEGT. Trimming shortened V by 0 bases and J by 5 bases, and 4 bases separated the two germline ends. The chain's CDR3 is CASSEALTGELFF. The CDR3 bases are TGTGCCAGCAGTGAAGCCCTAACCGGGGAGCTGTTTTTT.

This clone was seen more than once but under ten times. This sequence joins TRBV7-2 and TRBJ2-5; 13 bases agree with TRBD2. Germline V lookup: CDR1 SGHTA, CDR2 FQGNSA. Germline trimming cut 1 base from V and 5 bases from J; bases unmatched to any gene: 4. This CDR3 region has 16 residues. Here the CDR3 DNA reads TGTGCCAGCAGCTTAGTGGGACTAGCGGGGCGGGAGACCCAGTACTTC. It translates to CASSLVGLAGRETQYF.

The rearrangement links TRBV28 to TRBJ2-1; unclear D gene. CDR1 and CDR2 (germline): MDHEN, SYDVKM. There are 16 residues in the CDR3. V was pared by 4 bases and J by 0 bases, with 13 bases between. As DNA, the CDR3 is TGTGCCAGCAGTTCCCCGGTGGTCGGCTCCTACAATGAGCAGTTCTTC. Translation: CASSSPVVGSYNEQFF.

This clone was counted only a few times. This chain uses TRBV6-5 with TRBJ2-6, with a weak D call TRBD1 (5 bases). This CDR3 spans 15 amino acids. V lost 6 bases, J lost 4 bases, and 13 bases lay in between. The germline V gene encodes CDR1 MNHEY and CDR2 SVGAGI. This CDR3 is CASRKGASGANVLTF. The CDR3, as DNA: TGTGCCAGCAGGAAAGGGGCTTCCGGGGCCAACGTCCTGACTTTC.

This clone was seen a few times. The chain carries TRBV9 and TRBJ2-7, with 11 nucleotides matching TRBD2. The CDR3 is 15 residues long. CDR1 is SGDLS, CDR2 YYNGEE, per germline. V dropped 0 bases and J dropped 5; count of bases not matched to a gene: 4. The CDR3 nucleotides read TGTGCCAGCAGCGTAGAGCTAGCGGGGGGCCACGAGCAGTACTTC. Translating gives CASSVELAGGHEQYF.

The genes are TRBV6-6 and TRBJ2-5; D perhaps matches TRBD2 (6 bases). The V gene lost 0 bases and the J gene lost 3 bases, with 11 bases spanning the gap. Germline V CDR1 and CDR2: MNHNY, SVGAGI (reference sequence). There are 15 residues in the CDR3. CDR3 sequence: CASSYSSGREETQYF. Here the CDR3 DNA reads TGTGCCAGCAGTTACTCTAGCGGTCGCGAAGAGACCCAGTACTTC.

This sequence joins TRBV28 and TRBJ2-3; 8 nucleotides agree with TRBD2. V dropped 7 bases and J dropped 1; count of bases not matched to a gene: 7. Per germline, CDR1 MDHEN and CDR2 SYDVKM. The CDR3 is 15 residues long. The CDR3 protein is CASIPRGGGTDTQYF. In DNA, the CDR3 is TGTGCCAGCATCCCTCGGGGGGGAGGCACAGATACGCAGTATTTT.

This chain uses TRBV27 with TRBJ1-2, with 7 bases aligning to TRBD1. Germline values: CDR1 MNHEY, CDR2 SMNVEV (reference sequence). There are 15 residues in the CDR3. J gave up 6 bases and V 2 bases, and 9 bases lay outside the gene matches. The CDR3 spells CASSLNRDRGHGYTF. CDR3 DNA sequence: TGTGCCAGCAGTTTAAACCGGGACAGAGGGCATGGCTACACCTTC.

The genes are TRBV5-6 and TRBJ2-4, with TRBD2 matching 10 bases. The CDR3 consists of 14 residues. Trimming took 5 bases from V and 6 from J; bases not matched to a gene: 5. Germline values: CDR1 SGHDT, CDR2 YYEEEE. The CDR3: CASRLAGGTNIQYF. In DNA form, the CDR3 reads TGTGCCAGCAGATTAGCGGGGGGCACAAACATTCAGTACTTC.

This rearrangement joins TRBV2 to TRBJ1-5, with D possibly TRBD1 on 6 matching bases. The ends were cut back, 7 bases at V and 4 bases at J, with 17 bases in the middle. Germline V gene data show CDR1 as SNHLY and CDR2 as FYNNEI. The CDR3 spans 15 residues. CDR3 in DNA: TGTGCCAGCAAGGACAGCGGAGTGCGGAATCAGCCCCAGCATTTT. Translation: CASKDSGVRNQPQHF.

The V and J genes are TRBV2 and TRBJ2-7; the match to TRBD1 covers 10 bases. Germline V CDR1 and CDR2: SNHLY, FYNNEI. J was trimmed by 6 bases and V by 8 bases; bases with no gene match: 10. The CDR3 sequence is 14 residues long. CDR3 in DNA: TGTGCCAGCCGACAGGGGGCCATGACCCTCGAGCAGTACTTC. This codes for CASRQGAMTLEQYF.

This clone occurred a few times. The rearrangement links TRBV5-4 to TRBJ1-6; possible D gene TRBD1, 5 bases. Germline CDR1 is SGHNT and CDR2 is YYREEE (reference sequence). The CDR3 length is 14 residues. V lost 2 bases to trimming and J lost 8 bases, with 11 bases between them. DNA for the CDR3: TGTGCCAGCAGCTTCGACAGCCTACATTCACCCCTCCACTTT. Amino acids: CASSFDSLHSPLHF.

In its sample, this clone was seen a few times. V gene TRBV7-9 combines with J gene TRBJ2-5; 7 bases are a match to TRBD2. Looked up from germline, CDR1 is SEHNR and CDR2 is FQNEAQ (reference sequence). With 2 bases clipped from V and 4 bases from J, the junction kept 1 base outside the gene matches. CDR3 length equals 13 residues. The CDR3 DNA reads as TGTGCCAGCAGCTTAAGCGGGGTAGAGACCCAGTACTTC. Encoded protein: CASSLSGVETQYF.

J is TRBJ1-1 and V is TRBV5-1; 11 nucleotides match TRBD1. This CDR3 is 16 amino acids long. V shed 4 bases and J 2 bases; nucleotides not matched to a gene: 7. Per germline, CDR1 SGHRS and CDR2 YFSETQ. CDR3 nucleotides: TGCGCCAGCAGCGAACAGGGACAGGGGGTTAACACTGAAGCTTTCTTT. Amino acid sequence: CASSEQGQGVNTEAFF.

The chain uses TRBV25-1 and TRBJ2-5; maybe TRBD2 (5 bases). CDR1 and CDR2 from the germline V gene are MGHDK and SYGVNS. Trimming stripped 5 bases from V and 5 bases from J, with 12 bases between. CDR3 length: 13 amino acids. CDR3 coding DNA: TGTGCCAGCAGTATGGCGGGCAGGGAGACCCAGTACTTC. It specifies CASSMAGRETQYF.

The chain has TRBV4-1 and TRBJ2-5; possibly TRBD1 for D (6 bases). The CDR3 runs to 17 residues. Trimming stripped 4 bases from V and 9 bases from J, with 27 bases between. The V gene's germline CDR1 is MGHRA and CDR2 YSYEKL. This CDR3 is CASSLNLRTEKSQAQYF. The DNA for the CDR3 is TGCGCCAGCAGCCTTAATCTACGGACAGAGAAGAGTCAGGCCCAGTACTTC.

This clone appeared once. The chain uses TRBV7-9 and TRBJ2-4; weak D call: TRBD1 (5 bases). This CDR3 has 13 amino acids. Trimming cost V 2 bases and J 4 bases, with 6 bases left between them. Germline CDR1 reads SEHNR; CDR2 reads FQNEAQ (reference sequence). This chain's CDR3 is CASSLQGKNIQYF. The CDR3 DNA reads TGTGCCAGCAGCTTACAGGGTAAAAACATTCAGTACTTC.

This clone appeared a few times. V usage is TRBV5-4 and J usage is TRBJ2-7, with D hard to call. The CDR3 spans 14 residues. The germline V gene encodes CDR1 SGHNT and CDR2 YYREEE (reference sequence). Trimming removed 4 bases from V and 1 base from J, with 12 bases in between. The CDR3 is CASSLDKRSYEQYF. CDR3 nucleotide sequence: TGTGCCAGCAGCCTTGATAAGAGATCCTACGAGCAGTACTTC.

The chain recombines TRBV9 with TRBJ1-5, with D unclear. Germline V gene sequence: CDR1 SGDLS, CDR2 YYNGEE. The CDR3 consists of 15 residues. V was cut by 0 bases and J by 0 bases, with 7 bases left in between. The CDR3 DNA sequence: TGTGCCAGCAGCGTAGACGCCGGTAGCAATCAGCCCCAGCATTTT. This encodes CASSVDAGSNQPQHF.

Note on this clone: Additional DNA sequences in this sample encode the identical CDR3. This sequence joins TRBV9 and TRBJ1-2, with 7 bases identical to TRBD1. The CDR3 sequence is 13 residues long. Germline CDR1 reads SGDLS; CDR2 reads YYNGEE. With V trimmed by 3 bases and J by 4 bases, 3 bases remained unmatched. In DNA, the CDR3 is TGTGCCAGCAGCGGGACAGGCAGCTATGGCTACACCTTC. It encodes CASSGTGSYGYTF.

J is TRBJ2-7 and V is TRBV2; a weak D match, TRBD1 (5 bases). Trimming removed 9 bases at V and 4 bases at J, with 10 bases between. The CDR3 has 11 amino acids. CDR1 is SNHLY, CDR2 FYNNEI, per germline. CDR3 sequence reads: CARGPGYEQYF. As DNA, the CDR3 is TGTGCCAGGGGGCCTGGGTACGAGCAGTACTTC.